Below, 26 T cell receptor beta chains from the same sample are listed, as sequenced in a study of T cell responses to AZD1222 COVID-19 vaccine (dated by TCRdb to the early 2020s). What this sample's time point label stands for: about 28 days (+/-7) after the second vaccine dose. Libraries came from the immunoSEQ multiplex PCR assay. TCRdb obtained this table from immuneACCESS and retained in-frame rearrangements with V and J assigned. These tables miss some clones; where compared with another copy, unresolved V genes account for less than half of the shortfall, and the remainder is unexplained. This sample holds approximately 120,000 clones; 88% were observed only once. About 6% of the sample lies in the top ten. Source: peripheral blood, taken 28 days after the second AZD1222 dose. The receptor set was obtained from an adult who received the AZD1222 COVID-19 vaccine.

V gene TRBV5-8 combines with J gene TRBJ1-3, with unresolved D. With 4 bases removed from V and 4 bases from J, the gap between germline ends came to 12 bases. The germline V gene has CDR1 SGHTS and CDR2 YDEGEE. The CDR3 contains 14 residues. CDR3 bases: TGTGCCAGCAGCGAGATGATCGGGGGAAACACCATATATTTT. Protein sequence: CASSEMIGGNTIYF.

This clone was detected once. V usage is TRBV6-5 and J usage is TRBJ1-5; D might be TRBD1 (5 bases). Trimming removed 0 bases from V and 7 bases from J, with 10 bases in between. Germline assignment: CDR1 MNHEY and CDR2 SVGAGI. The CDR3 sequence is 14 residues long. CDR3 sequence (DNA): TGTGCCAGCAGTTACTCGAGGGGTGTCCAGCCCCAGCATTTT. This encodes CASSYSRGVQPQHF.

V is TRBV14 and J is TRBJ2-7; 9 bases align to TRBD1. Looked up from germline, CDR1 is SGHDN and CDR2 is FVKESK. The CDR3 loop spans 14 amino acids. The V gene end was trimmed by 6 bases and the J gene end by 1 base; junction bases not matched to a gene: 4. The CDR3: CASRRTGESYEQYF. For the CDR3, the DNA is TGTGCCAGCAGGAGGACAGGGGAATCCTACGAGCAGTACTTC.

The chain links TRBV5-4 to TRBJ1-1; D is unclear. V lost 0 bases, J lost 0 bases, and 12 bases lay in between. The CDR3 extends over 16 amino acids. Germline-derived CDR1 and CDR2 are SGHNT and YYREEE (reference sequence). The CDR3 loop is CASSLAGWGLNTEAFF. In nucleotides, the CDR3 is TGTGCCAGCAGCTTGGCGGGGTGGGGATTGAACACTGAAGCTTTCTTT.

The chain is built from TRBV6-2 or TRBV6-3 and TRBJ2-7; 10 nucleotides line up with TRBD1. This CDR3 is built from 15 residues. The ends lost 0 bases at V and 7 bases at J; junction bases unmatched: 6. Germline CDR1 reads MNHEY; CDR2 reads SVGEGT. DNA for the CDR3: TGTGCCAGCAGTTACTCCGGACAGGGGGTTCGGGAGCAGTACTTC. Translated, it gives CASSYSGQGVREQYF.

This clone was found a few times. CDR3 residues: CASSTGQGRNQPQHF. As DNA, the CDR3 is TGTGCCAGCAGCACGGGACAGGGGCGCAATCAGCCCCAGCATTTT. The genes are TRBV5-4 and TRBJ1-5; 10 bases map to TRBD1. The CDR3 has 15 residues. V gave up 4 bases and J gave up 2 bases; unmatched junction bases: 3. Germline values: CDR1 SGHNT, CDR2 YYREEE (reference sequence).

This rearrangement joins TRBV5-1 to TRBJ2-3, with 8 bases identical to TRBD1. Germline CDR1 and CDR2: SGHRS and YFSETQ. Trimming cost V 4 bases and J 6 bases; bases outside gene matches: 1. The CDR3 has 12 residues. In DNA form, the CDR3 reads TGCGCCAGCAGCAGACAGGGGGATACGCAGTATTTT. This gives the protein CASSRQGDTQYF.

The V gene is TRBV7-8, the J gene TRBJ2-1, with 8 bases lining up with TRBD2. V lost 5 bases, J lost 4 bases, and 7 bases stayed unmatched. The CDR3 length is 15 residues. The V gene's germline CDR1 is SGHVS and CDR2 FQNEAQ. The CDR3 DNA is TGTGCCAGCAGCCAGGCGGGGGGCCGTTACAATGAGCAGTTCTTC. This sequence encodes CASSQAGGRYNEQFF.

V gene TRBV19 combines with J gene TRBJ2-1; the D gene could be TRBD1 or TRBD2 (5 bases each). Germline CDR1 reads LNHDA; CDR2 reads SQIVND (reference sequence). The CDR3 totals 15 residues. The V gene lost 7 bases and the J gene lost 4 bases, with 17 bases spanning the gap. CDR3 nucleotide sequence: TGTGCCAGTAAAAATGGCAGGGAGCCTTACAATGAGCAGTTCTTC. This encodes CASKNGREPYNEQFF.

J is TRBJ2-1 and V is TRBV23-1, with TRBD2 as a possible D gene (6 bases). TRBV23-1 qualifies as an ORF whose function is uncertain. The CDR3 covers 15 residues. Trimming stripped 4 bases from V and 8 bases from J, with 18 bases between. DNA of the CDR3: TGCGCCAGCAGTCCGAGGCGGGGTGGTAGGGATGAGCAGTTCTTC. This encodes CASSPRRGGRDEQFF.

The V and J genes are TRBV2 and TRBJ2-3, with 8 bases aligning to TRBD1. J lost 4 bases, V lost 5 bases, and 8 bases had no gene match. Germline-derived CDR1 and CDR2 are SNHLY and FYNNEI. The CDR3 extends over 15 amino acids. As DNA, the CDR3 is TGTGCCAGCAGTCTGGACAGGGATTCAGCAGATACGCAGTATTTT. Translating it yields CASSLDRDSADTQYF.

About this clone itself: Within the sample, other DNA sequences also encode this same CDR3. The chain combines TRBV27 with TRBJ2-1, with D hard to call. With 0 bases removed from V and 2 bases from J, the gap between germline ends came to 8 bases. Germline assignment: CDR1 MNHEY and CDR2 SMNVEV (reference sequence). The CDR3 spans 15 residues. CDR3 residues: CASSLSVAPYNEQFF. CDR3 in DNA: TGTGCCAGCAGTTTATCAGTGGCCCCCTACAATGAGCAGTTCTTC.

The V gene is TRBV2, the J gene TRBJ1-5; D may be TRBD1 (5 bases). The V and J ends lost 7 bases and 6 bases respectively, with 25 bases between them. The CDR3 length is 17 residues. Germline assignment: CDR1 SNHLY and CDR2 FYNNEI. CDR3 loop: CASKGKRGDPRSQPQHF. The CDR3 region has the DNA TGTGCCAGCAAAGGGAAAAGGGGCGATCCCCGCAGTCAGCCCCAGCATTTT.

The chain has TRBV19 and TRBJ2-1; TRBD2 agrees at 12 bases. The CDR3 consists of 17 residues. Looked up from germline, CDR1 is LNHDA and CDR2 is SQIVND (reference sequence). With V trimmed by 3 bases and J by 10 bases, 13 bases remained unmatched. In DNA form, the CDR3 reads TGTGCCAGTAGTATCCCGGGGGAAGCTAGCGGGAGGGACGAGCAGTTCTTC. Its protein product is CASSIPGEASGRDEQFF.

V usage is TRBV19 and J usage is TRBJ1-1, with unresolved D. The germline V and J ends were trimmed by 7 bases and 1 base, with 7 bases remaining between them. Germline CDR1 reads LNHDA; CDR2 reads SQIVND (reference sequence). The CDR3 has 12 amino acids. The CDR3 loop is CASIAENTEAFF. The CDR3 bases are TGTGCCAGTATTGCGGAGAACACTGAAGCTTTCTTT. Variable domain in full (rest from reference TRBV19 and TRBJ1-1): DGGITQSPKYLFRKEGQNVTLSCEQNLNHDAMYWYRQDPGQGLRLIYYSQIVNDFQKGDIAEGYSVSREKKESFPLTVTSAQKNPTAFYLCASIAENTEAFFGQGTRLTVV.

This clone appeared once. The CDR3 DNA reads TGTGCCAGCAGCCGGGACAGGGCTAACCACGAGCAGTACTTC. It encodes CASSRDRANHEQYF. The chain recombines TRBV11-1 with TRBJ2-7; TRBD1 aligns across 9 bases. The ends lost 5 bases at V and 5 bases at J; junction bases unmatched: 7. CDR3 length: 14 amino acids. Germline V CDR1 and CDR2: SGHAT, FQDESV (reference sequence).

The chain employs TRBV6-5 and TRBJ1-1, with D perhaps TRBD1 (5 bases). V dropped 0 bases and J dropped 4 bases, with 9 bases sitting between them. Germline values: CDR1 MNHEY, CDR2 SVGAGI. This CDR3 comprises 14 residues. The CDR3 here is CASSYSSTGTEAFF. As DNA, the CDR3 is TGTGCCAGCAGTTACTCGAGTACAGGCACTGAAGCTTTCTTT.

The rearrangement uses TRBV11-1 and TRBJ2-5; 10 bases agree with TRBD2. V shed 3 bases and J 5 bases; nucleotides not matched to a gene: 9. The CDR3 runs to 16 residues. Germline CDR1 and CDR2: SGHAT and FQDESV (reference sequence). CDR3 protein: CASSFSGRISRETQYF. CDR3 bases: TGTGCCAGCAGCTTTAGCGGGAGGATTTCCAGGGAGACCCAGTACTTC.

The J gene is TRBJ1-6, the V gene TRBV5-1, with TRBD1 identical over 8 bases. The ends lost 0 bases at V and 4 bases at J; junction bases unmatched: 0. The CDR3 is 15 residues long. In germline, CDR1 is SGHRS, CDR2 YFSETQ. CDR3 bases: TGCGCCAGCAGCTTGGGGGACAGGTATAATTCACCCCTCCACTTT. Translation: CASSLGDRYNSPLHF. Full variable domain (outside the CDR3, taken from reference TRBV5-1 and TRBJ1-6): KAGVTQTPRYLIKTRGQQVTLSCSPISGHRSVSWYQQTPGQGLQFLFEYFSETQRNKGNFPGRFSGRQFSNSRSEMNVSTLELGDSALYLCASSLGDRYNSPLHFGNGTRLTVT.

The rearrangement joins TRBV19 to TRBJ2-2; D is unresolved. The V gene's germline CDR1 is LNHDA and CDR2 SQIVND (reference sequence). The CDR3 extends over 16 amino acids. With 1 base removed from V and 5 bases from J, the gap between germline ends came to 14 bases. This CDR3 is CASSIGAYVPTGELFF. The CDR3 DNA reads TGTGCCAGTAGTATAGGGGCTTATGTCCCGACCGGGGAGCTGTTTTTT.

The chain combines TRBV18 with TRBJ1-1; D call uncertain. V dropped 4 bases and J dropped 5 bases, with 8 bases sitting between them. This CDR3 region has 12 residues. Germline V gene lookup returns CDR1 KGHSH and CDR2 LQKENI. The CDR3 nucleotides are TGTGCCAGCTCACAAGGTAGTACTGAAGCTTTCTTT. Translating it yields CASSQGSTEAFF.

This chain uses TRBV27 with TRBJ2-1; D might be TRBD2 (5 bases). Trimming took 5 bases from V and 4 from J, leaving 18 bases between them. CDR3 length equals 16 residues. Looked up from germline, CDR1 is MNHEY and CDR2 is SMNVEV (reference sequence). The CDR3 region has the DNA TGTGCCAGCAGTCCCTACGGGGTCCAAACTTACAATGAGCAGTTCTTC. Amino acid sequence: CASSPYGVQTYNEQFF.

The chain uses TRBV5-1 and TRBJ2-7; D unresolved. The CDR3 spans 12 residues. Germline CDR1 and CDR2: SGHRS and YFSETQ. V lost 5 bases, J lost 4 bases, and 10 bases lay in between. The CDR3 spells CASRPDNYEQYF. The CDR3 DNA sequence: TGCGCCAGCAGGCCAGACAATTACGAGCAGTACTTC.

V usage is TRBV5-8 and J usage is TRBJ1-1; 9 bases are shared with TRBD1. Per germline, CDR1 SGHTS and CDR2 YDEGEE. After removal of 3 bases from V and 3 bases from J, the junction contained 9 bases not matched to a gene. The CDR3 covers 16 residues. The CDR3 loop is CASSSHEQGADTEAFF. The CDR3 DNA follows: TGTGCCAGCAGCTCGCACGAACAGGGGGCGGACACTGAAGCTTTCTTT.

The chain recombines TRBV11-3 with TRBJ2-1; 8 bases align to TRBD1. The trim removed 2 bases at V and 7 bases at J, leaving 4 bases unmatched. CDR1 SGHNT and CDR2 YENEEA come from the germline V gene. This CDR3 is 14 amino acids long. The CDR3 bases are TGTGCCAGCAGCTTACAGGGGGCGCGTAATGAGCAGTTCTTC. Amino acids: CASSLQGARNEQFF.

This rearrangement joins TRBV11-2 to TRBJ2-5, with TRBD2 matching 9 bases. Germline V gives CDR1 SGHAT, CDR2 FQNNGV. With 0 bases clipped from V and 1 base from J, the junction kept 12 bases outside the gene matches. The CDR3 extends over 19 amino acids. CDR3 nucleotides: TGTGCCAGCAGCTTAGATGGGTTGGGCCTAGCGGGGATCCAAGAGACCCAGTACTTC. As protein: CASSLDGLGLAGIQETQYF.